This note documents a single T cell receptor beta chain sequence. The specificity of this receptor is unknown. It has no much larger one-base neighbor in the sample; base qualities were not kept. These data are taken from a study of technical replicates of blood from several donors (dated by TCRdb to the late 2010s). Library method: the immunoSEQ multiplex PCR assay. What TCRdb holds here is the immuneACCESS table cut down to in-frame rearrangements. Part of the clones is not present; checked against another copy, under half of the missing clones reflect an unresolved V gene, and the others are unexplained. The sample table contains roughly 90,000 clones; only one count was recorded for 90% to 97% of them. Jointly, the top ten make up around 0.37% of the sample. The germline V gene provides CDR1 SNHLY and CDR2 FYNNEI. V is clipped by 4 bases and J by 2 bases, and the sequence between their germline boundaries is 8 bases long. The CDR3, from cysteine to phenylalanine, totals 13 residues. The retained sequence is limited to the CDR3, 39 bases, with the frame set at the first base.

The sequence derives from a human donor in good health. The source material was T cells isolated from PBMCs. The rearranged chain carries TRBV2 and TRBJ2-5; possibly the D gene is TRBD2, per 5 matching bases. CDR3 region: CASSVIAQETQYF. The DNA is TGTGCCAGCAGTGTGATAGCGCAAGAGACCCAGTACTTC. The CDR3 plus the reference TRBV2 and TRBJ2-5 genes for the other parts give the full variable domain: EPEVTQTPSHQVTQMGQEVILRCVPISNHLYFYWYRQILGQKVEFLVSFYNNEISEKSEIFDDQFSVERPDGSNFTLKIRSTKLEDSAMYFCASSVIAQETQYFGPGTRLLVL.